Following are 13 T cell receptor beta chains from one sample sequenced in a study of technical replicates of blood from several donors. Profiling relied on immunoSEQ multiplex PCR, and the TCRdb table lists in-frame clones only, not all of them. Counted here are about 80,000 clones, 90% to 95% occurring once; the ten biggest clones make up 0.39%. Sequenced: T cells isolated from PBMCs. Receptor source: a human donor in good health.

The rearrangement links TRBV27 to TRBJ2-2, with TRBD1 as a possible D gene (6 bases). Germline V CDR1 and CDR2: MNHEY, SMNVEV (reference sequence). V was clipped by 1 base and J by 6 bases, with 12 bases between them. The CDR3 spans 15 residues. CDR3 region: CASSLLSGGPGELFF. As DNA, the CDR3 is TGTGCCAGCAGTTTATTATCTGGGGGCCCCGGGGAGCTGTTTTTT.

This clone was observed a handful of times. The rearrangement links TRBV9 to TRBJ1-1, with unresolved D. The V end was cut by 6 bases, the J end by 3 bases, with 12 bases between. There are 13 residues in the CDR3. The germline gives CDR1 SGDLS, CDR2 YYNGEE. CDR3 DNA sequence: TGTGCCAGCACCCCCTTCGGGGACACTGAAGCTTTCTTT. It codes for CASTPFGDTEAFF.

V gene TRBV5-8 combines with J gene TRBJ1-2; no clear D. Trimming took off 4 bases at V and 4 bases at J, with 8 bases between the two ends. The germline V gene encodes CDR1 SGHTS and CDR2 YDEGEE. The CDR3 sequence is 12 residues long. In nucleotides, the CDR3 is TGTGCCAGCAGCGTCGTCGGCTATGGCTACACCTTC. Protein sequence: CASSVVGYGYTF.

The rearrangement uses TRBV6-1 and TRBJ1-2; 8 bases map to TRBD1. In germline, CDR1 is MNHNS, CDR2 SASEGT. The CDR3 sequence is 15 residues long. The V and J ends lost 2 bases and 1 base, in that order; junction bases with no gene match: 3. CDR3 in DNA: TGTGCCAGCAGTGAACGACAGGGGAATAACTATGGCTACACCTTC. Its translation is CASSERQGNNYGYTF.

This chain uses TRBV4-1 with TRBJ2-7; 11 positions agree with TRBD2. The CDR3 has 16 amino acids. The V segment lost 5 bases and the J segment 4 bases; nucleotides outside the gene matches: 10. Germline loops: CDR1 MGHRA, CDR2 YSYEKL. In nucleotides, the CDR3 is TGCGCCAGCAGCTCAAGGCTAGCGGGAGGTCAGTACGAGCAGTACTTC. Encoded protein: CASSSRLAGGQYEQYF.

Only a few counts were recorded for this clone. CDR3 sequence: CASSLDRGHEQYF. CDR3 nucleotides: TGTGCCAGCAGCTTGGACAGGGGGCACGAGCAGTACTTC. The gene calls are TRBV5-6 and TRBJ2-7, with 9 bases fitting TRBD1. Trimming at V came to 0 bases and at J to 5 bases, leaving 0 bases not matched to a gene. The CDR3 runs to 13 residues. Looked up from germline, CDR1 is SGHDT and CDR2 is YYEEEE.

J is TRBJ2-7 and V is TRBV4-3, with 7 positions matching TRBD2. V was clipped by 4 bases and J by 2 bases; unmatched bases: 2. Germline lookup yields CDR1 LGHNA and CDR2 YSLEER. The CDR3 covers 13 residues. The CDR3 DNA follows: TGCGCCAGCAGCCCGGGACTAACCTACGAGCAGTACTTC. This encodes CASSPGLTYEQYF.

The chain employs TRBV7-2 and TRBJ2-3, with D possibly matching TRBD2 (5 bases). CDR1 is SGHTA and CDR2 is FQGNSA in the germline V gene. There are 17 residues in the CDR3. Trimming cost V 6 bases and J 0 bases, with 19 bases left between them. CDR3 nucleotides: TGTGCCAGCAGTTCCACCTGGACTGAGGCTAGCACAGATACGCAGTATTTT. Protein product: CASSSTWTEASTDTQYF.

The V and J genes are TRBV5-1 and TRBJ2-5; 9 nucleotides agree with TRBD1. CDR3 length: 15 residues. V lost 6 bases and J lost 8; bases outside the gene matches: 14. CDR1 is SGHRS, CDR2 YFSETQ, per germline. This chain's CDR3 is CASTVLAGTGQTQYF. CDR3 DNA: TGCGCCAGCACCGTTCTAGCCGGGACAGGGCAAACCCAGTACTTC.

The V and J genes are TRBV30 and TRBJ2-1; D unclear. The CDR3 runs to 12 residues. The germline V gene has CDR1 GTSNPN and CDR2 SVGIG (reference sequence). CDR3 sequence (DNA): TGTGCTGTTAAAAGAGGCTACAATGAGCAGTTCTTC. As protein: CAVKRGYNEQFF.

This clone was seen only a few times. The chain combines TRBV6-5 with TRBJ2-4; TRBD1 matches 10 bases. With 9 bases clipped from V and 9 bases from J, the junction kept 8 bases outside the gene matches. Per the germline V gene, CDR1 is MNHEY and CDR2 is SVGAGI. This CDR3 is 13 amino acids long. CDR3 region: CASGTGEGSIQYF. The CDR3 DNA reads as TGTGCCAGTGGGACAGGGGAGGGGAGCATTCAGTACTTC.

This clone was seen only once. The CDR3 DNA follows: TGTGCCAGCATTACAGACGGATACTCCTACGAGCAGTACTTC. Protein sequence: CASITDGYSYEQYF. V usage is TRBV6-5 and J usage is TRBJ2-7; D uncertain. V dropped 7 bases and J dropped 0 bases, with 13 bases sitting between them. Germline lookup yields CDR1 MNHEY and CDR2 SVGAGI. CDR3 size: 14 residues.

This clone was seen only a few times. The gene calls are TRBV9 and TRBJ1-1, with 7 bases aligning to TRBD1. With V trimmed by 4 bases and J by 7 bases, 10 bases remained unmatched. From germline, CDR1 is SGDLS and CDR2 YYNGEE. The CDR3 has 14 amino acids. The CDR3 reads CASSPRQGLGEAFF. The CDR3 bases are TGTGCCAGCAGCCCGAGACAGGGTTTGGGTGAAGCTTTCTTT. Filled out from reference TRBV9 and TRBJ1-1, the complete variable domain reads DSGVTQTPKHLITATGQRVTLRCSPRSGDLSVYWYQQSLDQGLQFLIQYYNGEERAKGNILERFSAQQFPDLHSELNLSSLELGDSALYFCASSPRQGLGEAFFGQGTRLTVV.